This TCR beta chain is drawn from a study of regulatory T cells in long-lasting Graves disease. This clonotype was counted between two and nine times. What it binds is not known. Documented time point: newly diagnosed GD, antithyroid drugs for less than 3 months. PBMCs provided the RNA from which the TCR library was made. One endocrinology department in Xi'an, China, was where patients came from. General study findings and limits: Newly diagnosed disease favored TRBV20-1 and TRBJ2-1 over persistent disease.

Trimming stripped 0 bases from V and 2 bases from J, with 7 bases between. The length of the CDR3 is 14 residues. Germline V gene lookup returns CDR1 SGHRS and CDR2 YFSETQ. Libraries of TCR beta came from iRepertoire HTBI primers plus Arm-PCR of CDR3 regions. Per the study methods: Throughout the samples, researchers identified roughly 60 TRBV and approximately 15 TRBJ segments. One entry per CDR3 protein, called by TCRdb with MiXCR from the multiplex PCR reads. These V and J calls originate from TCRdb's pipeline instead of the authors' own analysis. The sample holds roughly 510,000 distinct CDR3 sequences, roughly 15% seen once. The same data also contributed to another study, on T cells in Graves' hyperthyroidism and ophthalmopathy.

The receptor was derived from a man aged 18 to 35 with Graves disease. The starting material was peripheral blood mononuclear cells (PBMCs), obtained at new diagnosis, from a patient treated with antithyroid drugs. This chain connects TRBV5-1 to TRBJ2-3; perhaps TRBD2 as D (6 bases). The CDR3 is CASSLGEATDTQYF. Written as DNA, the CDR3 is TGCGCCAGCAGCTTGGGGGAGGCCACAGATACGCAGTATTTT.